This entry lists 18 T cell receptor beta chains sequenced from one sample in a study of molecular identifiers for immune sequencing clone quantification. TCRdb analysed the PCR reads with MiXCR anew, one entry per CDR3 protein. The sample consists of 250,000 to 350,000 distinct CDR3 sequences, 20% to 25% of them appearing once. Sequenced: naive CD8+ T cells from blood, with Jurkat cell RNA spiked in. Subset of the sample: FACS-sorted CD8+CD4-CCR7+CD45RA+ naive T cells. The receptors originated from a human donor in good health. Some libraries in this study had Jurkat cell RNA spiked in.

In regard to this clonotype: A single base separates this from a much larger clone, so it may be a read error. The V call is TRBV7-9, the J call TRBJ2-1; 12 bases fit TRBD2. CDR1 is SEHNR, CDR2 FQNEAQ, per germline (reference sequence). The length of the CDR3 is 15 residues. The CDR3 sequence is CASSSLAGGLNEQSF. In DNA form, the CDR3 reads TGTGCCAGCAGCTCACTAGCGGGGGGCCTCAATGAGCAGTCCTTC.

Points on this clonotype: At one end, the junction sequence differs from germline, possibly due to a read error. The V gene is TRBV7-9, the J gene TRBJ1-4; 7 bases are a match to TRBD1. CDR3 length: 15 amino acids. Germline V gene data show CDR1 as SEHNR and CDR2 as FQNEAQ (reference sequence). The CDR3 bases are TGTGCCAGCAGCGCGGCGACAGGGATTCTTGAAAAACTGGTTTTT. It specifies CASSAATGILEKLVF.

This clonotype was seen at least ten times. CDR3 residues: CASTPFSGANVLTF. As DNA, the CDR3 is TGTGCCAGCACCCCGTTCTCTGGGGCCAACGTCCTGACTTTC. The chain is built from TRBV12-3 or TRBV12-4 and TRBJ2-6; no clear D gene. Trimming stripped 7 bases from V and 0 bases from J, with 7 bases between. The CDR3 length is 14 residues.

In regard to this clonotype: A much bigger clone sits one base away, suggesting this may be a read error. The V call is TRBV9, the J call TRBJ2-3; D may be TRBD2 (6 bases). With 0 bases removed from V and 4 bases from J, the gap between germline ends came to 15 bases. Germline CDR1 and CDR2: SGDLS and YYNGEE. CDR3 length: 16 amino acids. This chain's CDR3 is CASSVEWEVAADTQYF. DNA of the CDR3: TGTGCCAGCAGCGTAGAATGGGAGGTTGCCGCAGATACGCAGTATTTT.

V is TRBV19 and J is TRBJ1-5, with 9 bases aligning to TRBD1. Per the germline V gene, CDR1 is LNHDA and CDR2 is SQIVND (reference sequence). The junction had 4 bases not matched to a gene; V was cut back by 7 bases and J by 3 bases. The CDR3 is made up of 14 amino acids. The CDR3 region is CASKTGGPNQPQHF. In DNA form, the CDR3 reads TGTGCCAGTAAGACAGGGGGTCCCAATCAGCCCCAGCATTTT.

In this sample, this clonotype turned up many times. The V call is TRBV7-6, the J call TRBJ1-1; D uncertain. The germline V gene has CDR1 SGHVS and CDR2 FNYEAQ. The CDR3 contains 18 residues. Trimming left V 1 base short and J 4 bases short, with 22 bases between. The CDR3 reads CASSLVVTPGSGSTEAFF. Here the CDR3 DNA reads TGTGCCAGCAGCTTAGTCGTCACCCCGGGGTCGGGGAGCACTGAAGCTTTCTTT.

This clonotype occurred many times. The chain carries TRBV9 and TRBJ2-3, with D possibly TRBD1 on 6 matching bases. Trimming removed 4 bases from V and 5 bases from J, with 14 bases in between. Germline V gene lookup returns CDR1 SGDLS and CDR2 YYNGEE. This CDR3 region has 14 residues. Here the CDR3 DNA reads TGTGCCAGCAGCCCCTGGACAGCAGGAGATACGCAGTATTTT. Translating gives CASSPWTAGDTQYF.

This clonotype was seen more than once but under ten times. V is TRBV20-1 and J is TRBJ2-2, with 11 nucleotides matching TRBD1. Germline CDR1 and CDR2: DFQATT and SNEGSKA (reference sequence). The CDR3 sequence is 19 residues long. V lost 5 bases and J lost 3; bases outside the gene matches: 17. The CDR3, as DNA: TGCAGTGCTCGGACCGGGACAGGGGGTTCTCGTCTGGACACCGGGGAGCTGTTTTTT. It codes for CSARTGTGGSRLDTGELFF.

As concerns this clonotype: A clone one base away is much larger, so this may be a read error. This rearrangement joins TRBV19 to TRBJ1-1; no clear D gene. The germline CDR1 and CDR2 sequences are LNHDA and SQIVND (reference sequence). This CDR3 region has 13 residues. Between the trimmed V and J ends, which lost 1 base and 4 bases, there was a span of 7 bases. The CDR3 is CASSIGASTEAFF. CDR3 sequence (DNA): TGTGCCAGTAGTATAGGGGCGAGCACTGAAGCTTTCTTT.

This chain joins TRBV7-9 and TRBJ2-3; D gene unclear. The J call is in doubt because the DNA end fits TRBJ1-5 better. This CDR3 spans 15 amino acids. Germline V CDR1 and CDR2: SEHNR, FQNEAQ (reference sequence). The CDR3 DNA reads TGTGCCAGCAGCAAACGACTAGCGCACACAGATACGCAGCATTTT. Translating it yields CASSKRLAHTDTQHF.

Many counts were recorded for this clonotype. The gene calls are TRBV7-9 and TRBJ2-2, with D unclear. Between the trimmed V and J ends, which lost 5 bases and 0 bases, there was a span of 10 bases. The CDR3 spans 15 residues. Germline values: CDR1 SEHNR, CDR2 FQNEAQ (reference sequence). CDR3 coding DNA: TGTGCCAGCAGCCCCCGAGACGCGAACACCGGGGAGCTGTTTTTT. Its protein product is CASSPRDANTGELFF.

At least ten counts were recorded for this clonotype. The chain recombines TRBV7-9 with TRBJ2-3; perhaps TRBD2 as D (6 bases). This CDR3 contains 14 residues. Trimming shortened V by 1 base and J by 4 bases, and 9 bases separated the two germline ends. Germline-derived CDR1 and CDR2 are SEHNR and FQNEAQ (reference sequence). The CDR3 coding sequence is TGTGCCAGCAGCTTAGTACTAGCAGCAGATACGCAGTATTTT. Its protein product is CASSLVLAADTQYF.

This clonotype was seen a handful of times. The V call is TRBV6-6, the J call TRBJ1-1, with D perhaps matching TRBD1 (6 bases). There are 16 residues in the CDR3. V dropped 5 bases and J dropped 1 base, with 17 bases sitting between them. CDR1 MNHNY and CDR2 SVGAGI come from the germline V gene (reference sequence). The CDR3 nucleotides read TGTGCCAGCAGTACTACGAAAGGGGGGACGAACACTGAAGCTTTCTTT. It yields the protein CASSTTKGGTNTEAFF.

This clonotype came up many times. The chain has TRBV9 and TRBJ1-5, with a weak D call TRBD1 (5 bases). The CDR3 length is 13 residues. Per germline, CDR1 SGDLS and CDR2 YYNGEE. V was pared by 3 bases and J by 7 bases, with 11 bases between. Here the CDR3 reads CASSGAGDQPQHF. The CDR3 DNA follows: TGTGCCAGCAGCGGGGCGGGGGACCAGCCCCAGCATTTT.

This clonotype was detected many times. CDR3 coding DNA: TGTGCCAGTAGTATAGCCCTAGGGAATGAGCAGTTCTTC. Translation: CASSIALGNEQFF. This chain connects TRBV19 to TRBJ2-1; D is unresolved. V lost 1 base and J 7 bases, leaving 8 bases between the germline ends. The length of the CDR3 is 13 residues. Germline V gene sequence: CDR1 LNHDA, CDR2 SQIVND (reference sequence).

This clonotype has a count of ten or more. This rearrangement joins TRBV29-1 to TRBJ2-1; possibly TRBD1 for D (6 bases). Germline assignment: CDR1 SQVTM and CDR2 ANQGSEA. The CDR3 has 13 amino acids. Trimming cost V 1 base and J 9 bases, with 13 bases left between them. The CDR3, as DNA: TGCAGCGTTGAAGGGACAGTACCGGCTGAGCAGTTCTTC. Translated, it gives CSVEGTVPAEQFF.

In regard to this clonotype: One base away lies a much larger clone, so this may be a sequencing read error. The conserved phenylalanine or tryptophan is not found at the CDR3 terminus, so this likely reflects a read error. The chain carries TRBV7-9 and TRBJ2-2, with D possibly being TRBD2 (6 bases). Germline V CDR1 and CDR2: SEHNR, FQNEAQ (reference sequence). This CDR3 contains 15 residues. V was pared by 5 bases and J by 0 bases, with 10 bases between. The CDR3 DNA is TGTGCCAGCAGCCCTCGGGGGTCGAACACCGGGGAGCTGTTTTCT. As protein: CASSPRGSNTGELFS.

This clonotype was observed a handful of times. The chain carries TRBV29-1 and TRBJ2-5, with a tentative D call TRBD1 (6 bases). Looked up from germline, CDR1 is SQVTM and CDR2 is ANQGSEA. Deletions cut 4 bases from V and 0 bases from J, with 12 bases between. The length of the CDR3 is 14 residues. The CDR3 protein is CSVGPDSYQETQYF. The CDR3 bases are TGCAGCGTTGGTCCGGACAGTTACCAAGAGACCCAGTACTTC.